The 21 T cell receptor beta chains listed next were all sequenced from one sample in a study of blood T cell repertoires in COVID-19. This table comes from immunoSEQ multiplex PCR, and its TCRdb copy is limited to in-frame clones, with some not included. The sample shows 200,000 to 250,000 clones, around 81% of them seen only once. Material for sequencing was peripheral blood. The receptors originated from a woman aged 70-85 years with acute or convalescent COVID-19.

The sample holds a few counts of this clone. V and J are TRBV5-1 and TRBJ1-6, with unresolved D. Germline CDR1 is SGHRS and CDR2 is YFSETQ. Trimming removed 0 bases at V and 7 bases at J, with 5 bases between. This CDR3 contains 13 residues. The CDR3 bases are TGCGCCAGCAGCTTGGGCGGAAATTCACCCCTCCACTTT. Residues: CASSLGGNSPLHF.

The chain recombines TRBV5-1 with TRBJ2-5; 8 bases agree with TRBD2. With V trimmed by 2 bases and J by 9 bases, 12 bases remained unmatched. The CDR3 sequence is 15 residues long. In germline, CDR1 is SGHRS, CDR2 YFSETQ. This CDR3 is CASSLGSGGFAAQYF. The CDR3 DNA reads as TGCGCCAGCAGCTTAGGCAGCGGGGGCTTTGCGGCCCAGTACTTC.

The V and J genes are TRBV10-3 and TRBJ2-1, with TRBD2 matching over 10 bases. V lost 6 bases and J lost 7; bases outside the gene matches: 9. CDR3 size: 15 residues. Germline V lookup: CDR1 ENHRY, CDR2 SYGVKD. CDR3 amino acids: CAIRGVAGGENEQFF. CDR3 coding DNA: TGTGCCATCAGGGGGGTAGCGGGGGGAGAGAATGAGCAGTTCTTC.

This chain links TRBV20-1 with TRBJ1-2; no clear D gene. Germline assignment: CDR1 DFQATT and CDR2 SNEGSKA (reference sequence). The CDR3 is 11 residues long. The ends were cut back, 5 bases at V and 4 bases at J, with 8 bases in the middle. The CDR3 nucleotides read TGCAGTGCTGCGGATATCTATGGCTACACCTTC. Translated, it gives CSAADIYGYTF.

The rearrangement joins TRBV30 to TRBJ1-2, with 9 bases that match TRBD1. There are 13 residues in the CDR3. CDR1 is GTSNPN and CDR2 is SVGIG in the germline V gene (reference sequence). J gave up 8 bases and V 2 bases, and 6 bases lay outside the gene matches. CDR3 coding DNA: TGTGCCTGGAGTCTGGGACAGGGTCAAGGCTACACCTTC. Protein product: CAWSLGQGQGYTF.

The chain employs TRBV4-3 and TRBJ2-7; weak D call: TRBD2 (5 bases). The CDR3 is 13 amino acids. The V end was cut by 3 bases, the J end by 4 bases, with 10 bases between. CDR1 and CDR2 from the germline V gene are LGHNA and YSLEER. CDR3 loop: CASSQIPGYEQYF. The DNA of the CDR3 is TGCGCCAGCAGCCAGATACCGGGGTACGAGCAGTACTTC.

J is TRBJ2-7 and V is TRBV27; 8 nucleotides agree with TRBD1. The V segment lost 5 bases and the J segment 4 bases; nucleotides outside the gene matches: 13. Germline CDR1 MNHEY, CDR2 SMNVEV (reference sequence). The CDR3 has 16 residues. CDR3 loop: CASSITRTGLGYEQYF. As DNA, the CDR3 is TGTGCCAGCAGTATAACAAGGACAGGGTTGGGGTACGAGCAGTACTTC.

The chain couples TRBV5-5 to TRBJ2-7, with 8 bases that match TRBD1. CDR3 length equals 15 residues. Germline-derived CDR1 and CDR2 are SGHKS and YYEKEE (reference sequence). After removal of 4 bases from V and 1 base from J, the junction contained 7 bases not matched to a gene. CDR3 nucleotides: TGTGCCAGCAGCCGCGACAGGGGCAGTTCCTACGAGCAGTACTTC. Its protein product is CASSRDRGSSYEQYF.

V usage is TRBV7-3 and J usage is TRBJ2-3, with 7 bases matching TRBD2. J lost 4 bases, V lost 6 bases, and 10 bases had no gene match. The CDR3 has 15 residues. Germline loops: CDR1 SGHTA, CDR2 FQGTGA. For the CDR3, the DNA is TGTGCCAGCAGTCCAGCGGGGAATTGGGCAGATACGCAGTATTTT. Translating it yields CASSPAGNWADTQYF.

The V and J genes are TRBV6-5 and TRBJ1-3; 7 bases align to TRBD1. The CDR3 loop spans 14 amino acids. Germline CDR1 and CDR2: MNHEY and SVGAGI. The V gene end was trimmed by 6 bases and the J gene end by 6 bases; junction bases not matched to a gene: 8. The CDR3 sequence is CASRRQGIENTIYF. DNA for the CDR3: TGTGCCAGCAGGCGACAGGGTATCGAAAACACCATATATTTT.

V and J are TRBV18 and TRBJ1-2; 10 bases map to TRBD1. The germline CDR1 and CDR2 sequences are KGHSH and LQKENI. The CDR3 runs 16 residues. Trimming at V came to 4 bases and at J to 5 bases, leaving 10 bases not matched to a gene. The CDR3 nucleotides are TGTGCCAGCTCACTTCGACAGGGGGCGAAGATATATGGCTACACCTTC. Its translation: CASSLRQGAKIYGYTF.

The chain has TRBV9 and TRBJ2-3, with D possibly matching TRBD1 (5 bases). CDR3 length: 17 residues. With 3 bases removed from V and 4 bases from J, the gap between germline ends came to 21 bases. Germline V gene lookup returns CDR1 SGDLS and CDR2 YYNGEE. The CDR3 nucleotides read TGTGCCAGCAGCGGACGGCAGCAAGGCAGGGTGGCAGATACGCAGTATTTT. Translation gives CASSGRQQGRVADTQYF. Based on the CDR3 plus reference TRBV9 and TRBJ2-3, the full variable domain is DSGVTQTPKHLITATGQRVTLRCSPRSGDLSVYWYQQSLDQGLQFLIQYYNGEERAKGNILERFSAQQFPDLHSELNLSSLELGDSALYFCASSGRQQGRVADTQYFGPGTRLTVL.

The rearrangement joins TRBV18 to TRBJ2-1, with 7 bases identical to TRBD2. The CDR3 sequence is 15 residues long. The V gene end was trimmed by 2 bases and the J gene end by 10 bases; junction bases not matched to a gene: 11. Germline CDR1 and CDR2: KGHSH and LQKENI. CDR3 amino acids: CASSPGLEAVKEQFF. The CDR3 region has the DNA TGTGCCAGCTCACCAGGACTAGAGGCTGTGAAAGAGCAGTTCTTC.

CDR3 sequence: CASSRRLGQAIYGYTF. CDR3 in DNA: TGCGCCAGCAGTCGCCGATTGGGACAGGCGATCTATGGCTACACCTTC. V is TRBV23-1 and J is TRBJ1-2; TRBD1 aligns across 8 bases. TRBV23-1 belongs to the ORF category, with a function that is uncertain. The ends lost 4 bases at V and 4 bases at J; junction bases unmatched: 11. CDR3 length: 16 amino acids.

This clone was picked up one time. The chain is built from TRBV7-2 and TRBJ1-6; D not resolved. This CDR3 comprises 15 residues. V was pared by 4 bases and J by 9 bases, with 16 bases between. CDR1 and CDR2 (germline): SGHTA, FQGNSA. The CDR3 sequence: CASSYPAGSGSPLHF. CDR3 bases: TGTGCCAGCAGCTATCCGGCGGGGAGTGGTTCACCCCTCCACTTT.

This chain's CDR3 is CASSSSRTGSTNTIYF. The CDR3 DNA sequence: TGTGCCAGCTCATCCTCCCGGACAGGGTCGACCAACACCATATATTTT. The chain links TRBV7-2 to TRBJ1-3; TRBD1 matches at 8 bases. V lost 8 bases, J lost 7 bases, and 16 bases stayed unmatched. This CDR3 is built from 16 residues. The germline V gene encodes CDR1 SGHTA and CDR2 FQGNSA. The full variable domain, rest sourced from reference TRBV7-2 and TRBJ1-3, is GAGVSQSPSNKVTEKGKDVELRCDPISGHTALYWYRQSLGQGLEFLIYFQGNSAPDKSGLPSDRFSAERTGGSVSTLTIQRTQQEDSAVYLCASSSSRTGSTNTIYFGEGSWLTVV.

The V gene is TRBV10-3, the J gene TRBJ2-3; weak D call: TRBD2 (5 bases). The germline V and J ends were trimmed by 8 bases and 2 bases, with 17 bases remaining between them. Germline CDR1 ENHRY, CDR2 SYGVKD. This CDR3 is built from 15 residues. This CDR3 reads CAIAPREGNTDTQYF. In DNA form, the CDR3 reads TGTGCCATCGCACCCCGGGAAGGGAACACAGATACGCAGTATTTT.

This rearrangement joins TRBV10-1 to TRBJ1-2; unclear D gene. Per germline, CDR1 WNHNN and CDR2 SYGVQD (reference sequence). Trimming took 2 bases from V and 3 from J, leaving 7 bases between them. The CDR3 length is 13 residues. The CDR3 loop is CASSEEPDYGYTF. DNA of the CDR3: TGCGCCAGCAGTGAGGAGCCGGACTATGGCTACACCTTC.

The chain has TRBV7-2 and TRBJ1-5; TRBD1 matches at 7 bases. The CDR3 runs to 16 residues. Germline V gene lookup returns CDR1 SGHTA and CDR2 FQGNSA. Trimming cost V 1 base and J 3 bases; bases outside gene matches: 6. The CDR3 loop is CASSLVGTANNQPQHF. CDR3 coding DNA: TGTGCCAGCAGCTTAGTAGGGACAGCAAACAATCAGCCCCAGCATTTT.

The CDR3 sequence is CASSFGNSPLHF. CDR3 DNA: TGTGCCAGCAGTTTCGGTAATTCACCCCTCCACTTT. The V gene is TRBV12-3 or TRBV12-4, the J gene TRBJ1-6; D ambiguous. V lost 3 bases to trimming and J lost 6 bases, with 3 bases between them. The CDR3 is 12 amino acids.

The J gene is TRBJ2-7, the V gene TRBV7-2; TRBD2 aligns across 8 bases. V shed 1 base and J 10 bases; nucleotides not matched to a gene: 6. There are 13 residues in the CDR3. Looked up from germline, CDR1 is SGHTA and CDR2 is FQGNSA. The CDR3 loop reads CASSLDQLAEQYF. CDR3 DNA sequence: TGTGCCAGCAGCTTAGACCAACTAGCGGAACAGTACTTC.